The clone carrying this T cell receptor (beta chain) appeared once. Its antigen remains unknown. The protocol was immunoSEQ multiplex PCR, while the TCRdb copy is restricted to in-frame clones and leaves out a portion. The table includes 100,000 or so clones, 85% to 90% detected once. The data derive from a study of T cell responses to AZD1222 COVID-19 vaccine. Study at large: Second-dose recipients at about 4 or about 12 weeks were treated as one pooled group. General study findings and limits: Most donors were white British and more were female, and clonal diversity was possibly underestimated.

In germline, CDR1 is LNHDA, CDR2 SQIVND (reference sequence). The CDR3 runs 17 residues. Trimming took off 3 bases at V and 0 bases at J, with 15 bases between the two ends. This specimen consisted of peripheral blood, obtained on day 0 of AZD1222 vaccination. The TCR comes from an adult in good health. The V call is TRBV19, the J call TRBJ1-5, with D unresolved. The CDR3 spells CASSIAGGWGSNQPQHF. Written as DNA, the CDR3 is TGTGCCAGTAGTATCGCAGGTGGCTGGGGTAGCAATCAGCCCCAGCATTTT.